This T cell receptor (beta chain) originates from a study of T cell clonotyping in hematopoietic cell transplantation. Background on the study: Recipients' pretransplant samples followed cytoreduction. Study conclusions and caveats: Few recipient clonotypes overlapped donors; over 95% were de novo at given depth. Recipient TCR diversity dropped after transplant; expanded clonotypes rose from day 30 to 180.

About this clone: Its target is not known.

Germline loops: CDR1 KGHSH, CDR2 LQKENI. This CDR3 spans 13 amino acids. The germline V and J ends were trimmed by 3 bases and 7 bases, with 13 bases remaining between them. The repertoire was sequenced with immunoSEQ multiplex PCR; TCRdb's copy has only in-frame clones and lacks some. Of 25,000 to 30,000 clones in the sample, around 93% were seen once. Time point given: recipient sample about 28 days before transplant, after cytoreduction. Recipients were bled about 28 days pretransplant and at posttransplant days 30, 100, 180. The origin of this receptor is a man aged 50 to 60 with acute myeloid leukemia. Some clones in this sample may be carry-over from other donors' samples. The input for sequencing was peripheral blood mononuclear cells, taken before stem cell transplant. This rearrangement joins TRBV18 to TRBJ2-7; tentatively, D is TRBD2 (6 bases). The CDR3 is CASSPGGTGEQYF. DNA of the CDR3: TGTGCCAGCTCACCGGGGGGTACGGGGGAGCAGTACTTC.